The sequence of this T cell receptor beta chain was determined in a study of cytomegalovirus exposure and HLA in healthy donors. The PCR ran on 60 Vbeta and 13 Jbeta primers. Sequencing used immunoSEQ multiplex PCR; TCRdb keeps in-frame clones, though not all of them. Its table records some 130,000 clones. Study outcomes and limitations: Researchers catalogued 150 or so TCR beta chains as cytomegalovirus-associated.

With V trimmed by 6 bases and J by 2 bases, 0 bases remained unmatched. Germline CDR1 MGHDK, CDR2 SYGVNS. CDR3 length: 15 residues. Concerning this clone itself: Antigen: not known.

V and J are TRBV25-1 and TRBJ2-2, with TRBD2 matching over 13 bases. Source material: PBMCs. This receptor was taken from a woman aged 40 to 55 in good health and CMV-seropositive. CDR3 DNA sequence: TGTGCCAGCAGGGGACTAGCGGGAAACACCGGGGAGCTGTTTTTT. Its protein product is CASRGLAGNTGELFF. Full variable domain (outside the CDR3, taken from reference TRBV25-1 and TRBJ2-2): EADIYQTPRYLVIGTGKKITLECSQTMGHDKMYWYQQDPGMELHLIHYSYGVNSTEKGDLSSESTVSRIRTEHFPLTLESARPSHTSQYLCASRGLAGNTGELFFGEGSRLTVL.